The source of this T cell receptor (beta chain) is a study of a mutant IDH1 vaccine in newly diagnosed glioma. About this clone itself: Antigen: not known.

The sample's time point: baseline, week 1 (first vaccination visit). Treatment described: pre-vaccination baseline after standard-of-care therapy. Study-wide findings and caveats: Pseudoprogression showed no apparent link to changes in top peripheral T cell clonotypes.

The V segment lost 0 bases and the J segment 4 bases; nucleotides outside the gene matches: 2. The CDR3 is 14 residues long. Germline V gene lookup returns CDR1 GTSNPN and CDR2 SVGIG (reference sequence). This table comes from immunoSEQ multiplex PCR, and its TCRdb copy is limited to in-frame clones, with some not included. The sample yields roughly 25,000 clones, 85% to 95% seen once. The rearrangement links TRBV30 to TRBJ2-3; 9 nucleotides agree with TRBD2. Source: PBMCs, taken from a glioma patient treated with radiotherapy, temozolomide or both. This sequence originates from a man aged 35-49 years with glioma. CDR3 residues: CAWSVASGADTQYF. The CDR3 coding sequence is TGTGCCTGGAGTGTGGCTAGCGGGGCAGATACGCAGTATTTT.